Sequencing of this T cell receptor (beta chain) was carried out in a study of cytomegalovirus exposure and HLA in healthy donors. Across the whole study: Of the donors genotyped, approximately 430 in all, 65% to 90% fell in the Caucasian-associated ancestry cluster.

It was with 60 Vbeta and 13 Jbeta primers that the PCR ran. Clones were sequenced by immunoSEQ multiplex PCR, and TCRdb holds only the in-frame ones, with some missing. The sample records around 94,000 clones, approximately 80% being singletons. The germline CDR1 and CDR2 sequences are SGDLS and YYNGEE. V lost 1 base and J 7 bases, leaving 11 bases between the germline ends. The CDR3 has 14 residues. The sequenced material came from PBMCs. This receptor was identified in a human donor in good health. The chain employs TRBV9 and TRBJ1-4, with D possibly being TRBD1 (6 bases). The CDR3 DNA reads TGTGCCAGCAGCGTATCATCACAGGGTGAAAAACTGTTTTTT. Protein sequence: CASSVSSQGEKLFF.